Only a few counts were recorded for the clone carrying this T cell receptor beta chain. Its target is not known. The sample originates from a study of T-cell reconstitution after alpha-beta-depleted transplantation in children. Study results and limitations: Elevated TCRbeta diversity at day 60 was traced, in some patients, to surviving recipient T cells and thymic progenitors. Roughly two months post-transplant, alpha-beta T cells reportedly originated from several hundred graft clones that had expanded. From newly produced T cells came most of the T-cell counts and diversity one year after transplant.

Library preparation (for TCRbeta) was performed with unique molecular identifiers. One entry per CDR3 protein results from TCRdb running MiXCR on the PCR reads. The sample lists about 590,000 distinct CDR3 sequences, 10% to 15% occurring once. The receptor's source is a male patient aged 10 to 17 who had a stem cell transplant for acute myeloid leukemia, so the T cells may come from the graft donor. Sequencing used PBMCs, mostly from graft donor cells, obtained 360 days after TCRalphabeta/CD19-depleted stem cell transplant.

The CDR3 here is CASSLRTSGRIYEQYF. As DNA, the CDR3 is TGTGCCAGCAGTCTCAGGACTAGCGGGAGGATCTACGAGCAGTACTTC. This rearrangement joins TRBV27 to TRBJ2-7; 14 nucleotides line up with TRBD2. CDR1 is MNHEY and CDR2 is SMNVEV in the germline V gene (reference sequence). With V trimmed by 5 bases and J by 3 bases, 6 bases remained unmatched. CDR3 length: 16 amino acids.